The entry below gives a single TCR beta chain sequence along with its context. Which antigen it targets is not known. Per-base qualities were not stored, and no clone one base away is much larger. This specimen comes from a study of blood T cells in healthy people across ages (dated by TCRdb to 2015 to 2017). For context, the study as a whole: In model experiments, template switching captured about one uniquely barcoded TCR beta cDNA molecule for every two T cells. To track age-related changes in TCR beta repertoire diversity, the study relied on deep sequencing normalized with unique cDNA molecular identifiers. To avoid experimental bias, donors of different ages were spread randomly across the sequencing lanes. Donors were grouped into four age groups: young (average approximately 15 years), middle-aged (roughly 37), aged (roughly 67) and long-lived (roughly 80). The study analyzed two additional independent replicas of 1 million unique cDNA reads from the same blood draw for two donors, one aged 18 to 30 and one aged 80 or older.

Library creation used 5' RACE. The data were produced on an Illumina HiSeq 2500. A second PCR of about 7 to 12 cycles was run with a J-beta primer mix and a sample-barcoded 5' primer. A template-switch 5' adaptor carrying 12 random nucleotides introduced a unique molecular identifier onto each TCR beta cDNA molecule. At least 2.5 million CDR3-containing paired-end reads were obtained from each sample. First-strand cDNA was synthesized from all RNA with the Mint cDNA synthesis kit, primed by a TRBC-specific oligonucleotide. Following uracil-DNA glycosylase treatment, a first 18-cycle PCR with universal primers M1SS and BC2_uni_R was performed on all cDNA. The original pipeline was this. Normalization of each sample was performed by random selection of 1 million high-quality reads, each carrying a distinct molecular identifier. Reads with shared molecular identifiers were discarded instead of being binned into consensus sequences. MiTCR, run with a Q25 quality threshold and the strictest error-elimination algorithm, handled CDR3 identification, clonotype clustering and error correction. A nonparametric unseen species model with Euler transformation was used to estimate lower-bound total TCR beta diversity. TCRdb passed the public sequencing reads through fastp at Q25 and MiXCR, retaining productive beta sequences. Merged by CDR3 protein, the rows form single entries marked with the most common genes and DNA. Clone size and V and J calls follow TCRdb, not the original study. Recorded for this sample are 1.5 million to 2 million distinct CDR3 sequences; roughly 52% of them occurred a single time. Approximately 2.1% of the sample belongs to the ten largest clones.

Donors were around 37 systemically healthy Caucasian individuals from Russia aged roughly 6 to 95 years. Roughly 10 milliliters of peripheral blood were drawn from each donor into EDTA-treated Vacutainer tubes. PBMCs were isolated by Ficoll-Paque density-gradient centrifugation, with at least 6 million obtained per sample. Trizol reagent was used to extract total RNA from the PBMCs, yielding at least 6 micrograms per sample. The percentages of naive CD45RAhigh/CD27high T cells were determined by flow cytometry on a PBMC aliquot from every donor. For CDR1 and CDR2, the germline V gene lists SGHRS and YFSETQ. The CDR3 has 14 amino acids, counting the end cysteine and phenylalanine. The kept DNA is CDR3 alone, 42 bases in frame from the first base. V is shortened by 0 bases, J by 1 base, and the region joining them spans 7 bases. General findings and caveats noted by the study authors: Estimates of total diversity from one million sequenced T cells were regarded as lower bounds and underestimates. Observed TCR beta diversity correlated strongly with the percentage of naive T cells measured by flow cytometry. Compared with the aged group, more naive CD4+ T cells, fewer expanded clones and increased TCR diversity were shown by the long-lived group, suggesting age selection. As age increased, observed TCR beta diversity per million T cells dropped in a roughly linear way, and a significant reduction was already evident by age 40. The CMV infection status of donors was not known, potentially confounding age-related changes in expanded clonotypes. Conclusive comparison of naive and antigen-experienced compartments was prevented by the profiling of bulk unsorted PBMCs.

Material for sequencing was blood. The chain is assembled from TRBV5-1 and TRBJ1-1; TRBD1 is a weak D gene call, 6 bases matching. This TCR was recovered from a woman aged 40 to 50 in good health. The CDR3 reads as follows: CASSLGDTNTEAFF. The nucleotides read TGCGCCAGCAGCTTGGGGGACACGAACACTGAAGCTTTCTTT.